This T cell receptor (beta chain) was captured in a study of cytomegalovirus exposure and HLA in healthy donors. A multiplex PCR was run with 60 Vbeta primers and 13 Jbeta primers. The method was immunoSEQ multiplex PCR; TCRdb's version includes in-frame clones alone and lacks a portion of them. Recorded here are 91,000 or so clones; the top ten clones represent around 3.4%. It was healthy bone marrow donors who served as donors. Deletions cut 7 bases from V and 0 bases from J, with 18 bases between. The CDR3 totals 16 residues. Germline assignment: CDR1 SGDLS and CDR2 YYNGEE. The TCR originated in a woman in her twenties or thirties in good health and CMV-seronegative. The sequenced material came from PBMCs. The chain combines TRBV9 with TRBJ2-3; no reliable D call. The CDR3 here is CASPDPGKSSTDTQYF. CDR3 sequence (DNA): TGTGCCAGCCCCGATCCCGGTAAGAGTAGCACAGATACGCAGTATTTT.